The table lists the clone carrying this TCR beta chain with a few counts. This entry comes from a study of blood T cell repertoires in COVID-19. Study as a whole: COVID-19 samples from acute and convalescent phases originated in the United States, Italy and Spain.

Assay: immunoSEQ multiplex PCR; the TCRdb copy retains only in-frame clones and omits some. The sample records 150,000 to 200,000 clones, about 83% being singletons. The CDR3 contains 14 residues. The germline CDR1 and CDR2 sequences are KGHSH and LQKENI. The ends lost 3 bases at V and 2 bases at J; junction bases unmatched: 1. This TCR derives from a man in his late teens or twenties with active or convalescent COVID-19. What was sequenced was peripheral blood. The V call is TRBV18, the J call TRBJ2-5; 9 bases match TRBD2. The CDR3 here is CASSPAGGQETQYF. CDR3 nucleotide sequence: TGTGCCAGCTCACCCGCGGGAGGGCAAGAGACCCAGTACTTC.